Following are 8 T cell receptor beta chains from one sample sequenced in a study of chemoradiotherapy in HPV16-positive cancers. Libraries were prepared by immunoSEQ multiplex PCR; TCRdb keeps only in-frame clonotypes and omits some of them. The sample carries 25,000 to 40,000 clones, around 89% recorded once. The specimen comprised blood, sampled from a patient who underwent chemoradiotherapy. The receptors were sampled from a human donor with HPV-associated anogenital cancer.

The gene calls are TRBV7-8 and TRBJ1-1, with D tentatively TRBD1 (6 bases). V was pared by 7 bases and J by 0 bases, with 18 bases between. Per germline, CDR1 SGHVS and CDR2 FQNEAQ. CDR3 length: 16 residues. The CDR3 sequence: CASIFGTSNVNTEAFF. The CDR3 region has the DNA TGTGCCAGCATCTTCGGGACAAGTAACGTGAACACTGAAGCTTTCTTT.

The CDR3 nucleotides are TGTGCCAGCAGGACCGGGACAGCTGACTACGAGCAGTACTTC. Its translation is CASRTGTADYEQYF. The chain joins TRBV6-1 to TRBJ2-7; 7 bases line up with TRBD1. The germline gives CDR1 MNHNS, CDR2 SASEGT. The CDR3 totals 14 residues. V was pared by 6 bases and J by 3 bases, with 8 bases of the junction left unmatched.

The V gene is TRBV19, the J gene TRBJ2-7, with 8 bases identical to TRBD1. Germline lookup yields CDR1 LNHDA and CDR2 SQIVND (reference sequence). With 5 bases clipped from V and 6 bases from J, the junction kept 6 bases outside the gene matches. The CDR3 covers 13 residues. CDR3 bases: TGTGCCAGTAGTGGACAGGGTTTCCCCGAGCAGTACTTC. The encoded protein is CASSGQGFPEQYF.

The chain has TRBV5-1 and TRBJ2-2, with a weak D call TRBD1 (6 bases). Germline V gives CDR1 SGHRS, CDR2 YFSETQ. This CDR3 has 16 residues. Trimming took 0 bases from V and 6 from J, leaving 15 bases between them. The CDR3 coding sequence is TGCGCCAGCAGCTTGGCCGAGACAGGTTGGGCCGGGGAGCTGTTTTTT. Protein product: CASSLAETGWAGELFF.

CDR3 sequence (DNA): TGTGCCAGCAGTGAAGCGATGGATGCTGAAGCTTTCTTT. This codes for CASSEAMDAEAFF. This chain connects TRBV6-1 to TRBJ1-1; the D is unclear. Per the germline V gene, CDR1 is MNHNS and CDR2 is SASEGT. The CDR3 extends over 13 amino acids. V lost 0 bases and J 6 bases, leaving 8 bases between the germline ends.

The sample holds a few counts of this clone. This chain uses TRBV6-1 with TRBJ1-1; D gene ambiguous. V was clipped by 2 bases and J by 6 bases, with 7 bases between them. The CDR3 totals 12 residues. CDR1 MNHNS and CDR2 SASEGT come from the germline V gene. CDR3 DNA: TGTGCCAGCAGTGAATGGTACCCTGAAGCTTTCTTT. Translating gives CASSEWYPEAFF.

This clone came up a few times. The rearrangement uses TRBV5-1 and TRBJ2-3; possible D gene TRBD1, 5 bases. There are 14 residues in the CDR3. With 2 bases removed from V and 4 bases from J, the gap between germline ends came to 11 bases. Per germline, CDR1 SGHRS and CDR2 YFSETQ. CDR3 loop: CASSLGDMADTQYF. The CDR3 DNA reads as TGCGCCAGCAGCTTAGGGGATATGGCAGATACGCAGTATTTT.

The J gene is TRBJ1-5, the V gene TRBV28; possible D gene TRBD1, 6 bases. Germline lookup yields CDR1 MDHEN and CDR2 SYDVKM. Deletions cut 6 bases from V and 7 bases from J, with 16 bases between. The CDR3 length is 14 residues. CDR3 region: CASSPSRGGQPQHF. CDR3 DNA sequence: TGTGCCAGCAGCCCGTCCCGGGGGGGCCAGCCCCAGCATTTT.